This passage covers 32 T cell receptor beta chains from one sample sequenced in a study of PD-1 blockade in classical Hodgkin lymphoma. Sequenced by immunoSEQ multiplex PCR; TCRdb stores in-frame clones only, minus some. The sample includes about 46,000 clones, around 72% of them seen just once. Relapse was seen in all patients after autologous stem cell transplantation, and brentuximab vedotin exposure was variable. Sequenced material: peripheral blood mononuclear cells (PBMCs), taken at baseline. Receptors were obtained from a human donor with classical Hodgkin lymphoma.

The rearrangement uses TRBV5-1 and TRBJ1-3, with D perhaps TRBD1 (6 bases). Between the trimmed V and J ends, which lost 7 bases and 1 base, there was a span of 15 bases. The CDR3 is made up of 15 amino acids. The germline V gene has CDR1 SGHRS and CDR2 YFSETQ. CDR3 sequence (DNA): TGCGCCAGCGCACAACAGGGACCATCTGGAAACACCATATATTTT. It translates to CASAQQGPSGNTIYF.

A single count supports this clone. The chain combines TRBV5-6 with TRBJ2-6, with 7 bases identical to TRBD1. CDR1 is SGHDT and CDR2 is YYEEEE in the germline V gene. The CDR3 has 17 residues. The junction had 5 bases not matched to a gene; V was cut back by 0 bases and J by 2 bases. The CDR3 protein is CASSLGLGGAGANVLTF. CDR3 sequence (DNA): TGTGCCAGCAGCTTGGGGTTAGGGGGCGCTGGGGCCAACGTCCTGACTTTC. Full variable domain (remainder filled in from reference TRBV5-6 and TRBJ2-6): DAGVTQSPTHLIKTRGQQVTLRCSPKSGHDTVSWYQQALGQGPQFIFQYYEEEERQRGNFPDRFSGHQFPNYSSELNVNALLLGDSALYLCASSLGLGGAGANVLTFGAGSRLTVL.

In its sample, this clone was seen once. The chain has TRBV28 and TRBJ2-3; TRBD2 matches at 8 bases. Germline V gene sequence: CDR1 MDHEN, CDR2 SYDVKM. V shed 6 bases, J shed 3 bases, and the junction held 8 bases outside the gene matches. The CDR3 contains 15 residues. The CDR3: CASSTHAGGTDTQYF. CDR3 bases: TGTGCCAGCAGCACCCACGCGGGGGGAACAGATACGCAGTATTTT.

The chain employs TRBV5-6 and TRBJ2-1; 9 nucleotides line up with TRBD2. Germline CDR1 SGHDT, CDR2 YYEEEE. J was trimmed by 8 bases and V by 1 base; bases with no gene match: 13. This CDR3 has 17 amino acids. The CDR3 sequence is CASSLIRPREGRDEQFF. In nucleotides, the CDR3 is TGTGCCAGCAGCTTGATCCGGCCGCGGGAGGGCAGGGATGAGCAGTTCTTC.

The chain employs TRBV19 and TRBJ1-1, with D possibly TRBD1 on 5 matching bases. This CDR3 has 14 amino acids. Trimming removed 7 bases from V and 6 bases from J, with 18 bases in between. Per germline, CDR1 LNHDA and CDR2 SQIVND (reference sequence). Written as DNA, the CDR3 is TGTGCCAGTAACCTCGGGGCCAACCAGGCTGAAGCTTTCTTT. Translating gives CASNLGANQAEAFF.

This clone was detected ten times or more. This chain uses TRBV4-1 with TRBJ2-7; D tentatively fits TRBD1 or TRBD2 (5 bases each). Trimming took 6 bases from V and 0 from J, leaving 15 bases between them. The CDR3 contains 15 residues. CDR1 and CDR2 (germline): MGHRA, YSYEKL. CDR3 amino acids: CASSRGTASSYEQYF. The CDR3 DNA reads TGCGCCAGCAGTCGAGGGACGGCCAGCTCCTACGAGCAGTACTTC.

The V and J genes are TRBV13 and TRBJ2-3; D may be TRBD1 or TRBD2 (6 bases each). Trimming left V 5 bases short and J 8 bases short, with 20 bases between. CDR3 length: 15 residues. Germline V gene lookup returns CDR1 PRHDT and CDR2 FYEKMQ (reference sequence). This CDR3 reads CASSTDRGPGGTQYF. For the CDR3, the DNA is TGTGCCAGCAGCACGGATCGGGGGCCTGGGGGTACGCAGTATTTT. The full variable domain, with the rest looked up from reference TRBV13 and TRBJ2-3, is AAGVIQSPRHLIKEKRETATLKCYPIPRHDTVYWYQQGPGQDPQFLISFYEKMQSDKGSIPDRFSAQQFSDYHSELNMSSLELGDSALYFCASSTDRGPGGTQYFGPGTRLTVL.

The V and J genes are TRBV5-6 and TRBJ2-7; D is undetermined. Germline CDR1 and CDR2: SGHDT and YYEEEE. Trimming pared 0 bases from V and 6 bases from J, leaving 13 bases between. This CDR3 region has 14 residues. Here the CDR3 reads CASSLGGAPLEQYF. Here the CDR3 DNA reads TGTGCCAGCAGCTTGGGAGGAGCCCCGCTCGAGCAGTACTTC.

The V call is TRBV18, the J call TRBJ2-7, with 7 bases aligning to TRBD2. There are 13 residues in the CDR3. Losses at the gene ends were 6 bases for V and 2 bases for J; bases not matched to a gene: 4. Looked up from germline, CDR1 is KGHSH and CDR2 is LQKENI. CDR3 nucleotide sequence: TGTGCCAGCTCGCAGGCGGGGGCCTACGAGCAGTACTTC. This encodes CASSQAGAYEQYF.

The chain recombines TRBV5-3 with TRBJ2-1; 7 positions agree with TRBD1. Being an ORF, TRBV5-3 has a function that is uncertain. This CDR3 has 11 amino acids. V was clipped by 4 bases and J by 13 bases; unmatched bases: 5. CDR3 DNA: TGTGCCAGAAGCATGACAGGGATTCAGTTCTTC. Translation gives CARSMTGIQFF.

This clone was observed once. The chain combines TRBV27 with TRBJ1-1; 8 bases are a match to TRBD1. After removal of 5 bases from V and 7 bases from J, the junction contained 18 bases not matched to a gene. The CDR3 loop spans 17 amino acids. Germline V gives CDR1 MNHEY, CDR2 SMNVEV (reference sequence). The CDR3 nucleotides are TGTGCCAGCAGTCAGCCTCGGACAGGGCCCCTCTTGAATGAAGCTTTCTTT. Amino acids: CASSQPRTGPLLNEAFF.

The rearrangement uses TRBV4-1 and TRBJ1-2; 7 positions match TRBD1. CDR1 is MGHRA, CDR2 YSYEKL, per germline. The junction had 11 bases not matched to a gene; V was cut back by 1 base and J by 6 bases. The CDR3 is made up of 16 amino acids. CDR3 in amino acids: CASSQGNRGIGNGYTF. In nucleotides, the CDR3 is TGCGCCAGCAGCCAAGGTAACAGGGGAATTGGTAATGGCTACACCTTC.

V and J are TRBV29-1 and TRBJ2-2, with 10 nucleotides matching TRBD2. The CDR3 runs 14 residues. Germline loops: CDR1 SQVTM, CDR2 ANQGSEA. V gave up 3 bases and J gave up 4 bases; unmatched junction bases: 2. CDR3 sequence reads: CSVDLAGATGELFF. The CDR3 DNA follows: TGCAGCGTTGACCTAGCGGGAGCCACCGGGGAGCTGTTTTTT.

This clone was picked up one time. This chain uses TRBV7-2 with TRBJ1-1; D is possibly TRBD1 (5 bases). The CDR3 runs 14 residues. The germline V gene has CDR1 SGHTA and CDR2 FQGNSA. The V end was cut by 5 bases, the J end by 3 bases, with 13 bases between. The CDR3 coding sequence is TGTGCCAGCAGCGAGGCAGGGTCGGACACTGAAGCTTTCTTT. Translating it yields CASSEAGSDTEAFF.

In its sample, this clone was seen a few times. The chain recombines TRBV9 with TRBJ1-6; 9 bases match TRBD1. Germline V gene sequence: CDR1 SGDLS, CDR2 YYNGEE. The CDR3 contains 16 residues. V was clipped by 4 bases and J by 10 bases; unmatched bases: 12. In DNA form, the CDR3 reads TGTGCCAGCAGCTACCTGGCCGGGACAGGGCAATCACCCCTCCACTTT. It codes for CASSYLAGTGQSPLHF.

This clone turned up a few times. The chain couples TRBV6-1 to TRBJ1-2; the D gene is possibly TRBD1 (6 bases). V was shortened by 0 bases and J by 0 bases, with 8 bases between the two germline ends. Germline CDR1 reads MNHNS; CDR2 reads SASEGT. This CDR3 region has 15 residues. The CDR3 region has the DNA TGTGCCAGCAGTGAAGCTTGGACAGCTAACTATGGCTACACCTTC. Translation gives CASSEAWTANYGYTF.

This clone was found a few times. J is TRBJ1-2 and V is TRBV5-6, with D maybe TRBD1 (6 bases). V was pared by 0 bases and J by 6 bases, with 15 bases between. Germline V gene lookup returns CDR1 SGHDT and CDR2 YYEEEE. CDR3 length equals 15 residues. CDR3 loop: CASSLGTGLFDGYTF. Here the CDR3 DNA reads TGTGCCAGCAGCTTGGGAACAGGGCTTTTTGATGGCTACACCTTC.

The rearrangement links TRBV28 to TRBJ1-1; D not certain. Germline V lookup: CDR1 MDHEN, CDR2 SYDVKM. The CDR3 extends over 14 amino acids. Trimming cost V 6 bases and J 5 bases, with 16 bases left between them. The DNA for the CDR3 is TGTGCCAGCAGCCCCACCCTCCAGGTAACTGAAGCTTTCTTT. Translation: CASSPTLQVTEAFF.

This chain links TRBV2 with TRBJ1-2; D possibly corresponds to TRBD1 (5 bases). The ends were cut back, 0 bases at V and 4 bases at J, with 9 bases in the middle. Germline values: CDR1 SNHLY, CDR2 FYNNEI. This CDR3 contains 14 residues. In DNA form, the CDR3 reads TGTGCCAGCAGTGAAGCGGGGGGAGGCTATGGCTACACCTTC. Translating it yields CASSEAGGGYGYTF.

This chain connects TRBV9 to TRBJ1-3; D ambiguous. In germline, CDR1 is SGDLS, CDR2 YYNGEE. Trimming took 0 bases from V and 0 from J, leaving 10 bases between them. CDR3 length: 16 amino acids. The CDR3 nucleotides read TGTGCCAGCAGCGTAGTAGCCACAAGCTCTGGAAACACCATATATTTT. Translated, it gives CASSVVATSSGNTIYF. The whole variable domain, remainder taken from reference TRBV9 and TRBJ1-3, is DSGVTQTPKHLITATGQRVTLRCSPRSGDLSVYWYQQSLDQGLQFLIQYYNGEERAKGNILERFSAQQFPDLHSELNLSSLELGDSALYFCASSVVATSSGNTIYFGEGSWLTVV.

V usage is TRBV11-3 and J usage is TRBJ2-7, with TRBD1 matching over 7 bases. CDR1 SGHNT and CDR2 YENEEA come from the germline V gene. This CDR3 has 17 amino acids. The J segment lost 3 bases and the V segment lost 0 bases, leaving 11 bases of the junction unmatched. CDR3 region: CASSLDLGTDSYYEQYF. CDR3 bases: TGTGCCAGCAGCTTAGATCTCGGGACAGACTCCTACTACGAGCAGTACTTC.

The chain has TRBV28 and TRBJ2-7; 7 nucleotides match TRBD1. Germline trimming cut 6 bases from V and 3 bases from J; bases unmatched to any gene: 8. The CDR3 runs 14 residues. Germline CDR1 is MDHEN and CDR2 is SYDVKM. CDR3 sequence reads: CASSDRVASYEQYF. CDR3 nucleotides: TGTGCCAGCAGCGACAGGGTGGCCAGCTACGAGCAGTACTTC.

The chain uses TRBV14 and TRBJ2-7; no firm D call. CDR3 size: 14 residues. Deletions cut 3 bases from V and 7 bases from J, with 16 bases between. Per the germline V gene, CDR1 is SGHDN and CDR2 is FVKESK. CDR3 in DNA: TGTGCCAGCAGCCAGCCCGGGCCTTTTACGGAGCAGTACTTC. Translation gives CASSQPGPFTEQYF.

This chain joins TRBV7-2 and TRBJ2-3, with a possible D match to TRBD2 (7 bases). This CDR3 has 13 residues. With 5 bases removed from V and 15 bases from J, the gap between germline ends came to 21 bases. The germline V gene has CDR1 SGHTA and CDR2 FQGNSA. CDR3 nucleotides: TGTGCCAGCAGCCCACCGGGGGGCCTCCGTTCCTATTTT. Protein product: CASSPPGGLRSYF.

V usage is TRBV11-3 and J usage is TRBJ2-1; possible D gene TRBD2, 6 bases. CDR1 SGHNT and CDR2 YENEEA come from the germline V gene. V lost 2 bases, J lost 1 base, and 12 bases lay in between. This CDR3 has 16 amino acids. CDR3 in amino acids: CASSLRAGSSYNEQFF. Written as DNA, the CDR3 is TGTGCCAGCAGCTTAAGAGCGGGTTCATCCTACAATGAGCAGTTCTTC.

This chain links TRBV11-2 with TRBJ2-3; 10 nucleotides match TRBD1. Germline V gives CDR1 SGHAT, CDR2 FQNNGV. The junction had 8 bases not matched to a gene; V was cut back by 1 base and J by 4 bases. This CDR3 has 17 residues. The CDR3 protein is CASSLVWTGGKADTQYF. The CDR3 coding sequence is TGTGCCAGCAGCTTAGTCTGGACAGGGGGTAAGGCAGATACGCAGTATTTT.

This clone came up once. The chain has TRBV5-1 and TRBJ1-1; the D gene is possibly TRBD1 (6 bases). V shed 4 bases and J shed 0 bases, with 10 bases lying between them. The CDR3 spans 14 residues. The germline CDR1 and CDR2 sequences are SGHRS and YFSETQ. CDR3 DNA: TGCGCCAGCAGCCTTCGGACAGTGAACACTGAAGCTTTCTTT. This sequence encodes CASSLRTVNTEAFF.

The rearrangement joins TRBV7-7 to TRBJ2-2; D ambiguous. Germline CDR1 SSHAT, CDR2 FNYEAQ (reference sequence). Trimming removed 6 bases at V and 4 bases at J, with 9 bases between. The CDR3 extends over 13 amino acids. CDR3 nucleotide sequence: TGTGCCAGCAGTCTTGACTCCACCGGGGAGCTGTTTTTT. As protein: CASSLDSTGELFF.

The chain's CDR3 is CASSIDSTDTQYF. The CDR3 nucleotides are TGTGCCAGCAGCATAGACAGCACAGATACGCAGTATTTT. The rearrangement links TRBV5-4 to TRBJ2-3; D unresolved. The CDR3 has 13 amino acids. Trimming shortened V by 4 bases and J by 0 bases, and 6 bases separated the two germline ends. Germline loops: CDR1 SGHNT, CDR2 YYREEE (reference sequence).

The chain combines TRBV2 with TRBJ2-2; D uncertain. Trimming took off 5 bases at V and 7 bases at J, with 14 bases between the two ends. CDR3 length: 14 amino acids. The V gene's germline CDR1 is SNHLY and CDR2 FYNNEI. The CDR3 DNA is TGTGCCAGCAGTTTTGGGATTTCGATCGGGGAGCTGTTTTTT. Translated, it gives CASSFGISIGELFF. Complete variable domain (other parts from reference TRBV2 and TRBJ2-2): EPEVTQTPSHQVTQMGQEVILRCVPISNHLYFYWYRQILGQKVEFLVSFYNNEISEKSEIFDDQFSVERPDGSNFTLKIRSTKLEDSAMYFCASSFGISIGELFFGEGSRLTVL.

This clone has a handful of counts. As DNA, the CDR3 is TGTGCCTGGAGTGGACAGGGAAATCAGCCCCAGCATTTT. Translating it yields CAWSGQGNQPQHF. The chain carries TRBV30 and TRBJ1-5; TRBD1 matches at 7 bases. CDR3 length equals 13 residues. The junction had 1 base not matched to a gene; V was cut back by 1 base and J by 4 bases. Germline CDR1 reads GTSNPN; CDR2 reads SVGIG (reference sequence).

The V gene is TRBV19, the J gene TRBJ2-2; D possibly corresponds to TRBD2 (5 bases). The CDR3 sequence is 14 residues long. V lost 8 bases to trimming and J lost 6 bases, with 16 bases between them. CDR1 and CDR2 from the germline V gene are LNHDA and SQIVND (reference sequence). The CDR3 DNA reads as TGTGCCAGTCACATACTAGGGTTCTCCGGGGAGCTGTTTTTT. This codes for CASHILGFSGELFF.